This T cell receptor beta chain was obtained from a study of T cell responses to AZD1222 COVID-19 vaccine. TCRdb keeps only in-frame clones here, not all; method: immunoSEQ multiplex PCR. The top ten hold about 3.6% of the sample, which has around 150,000 clones, roughly 90% seen once. In the case of this clone: The antigen is undetermined.

Germline V gives CDR1 MGHRA, CDR2 YSYEKL. The CDR3 consists of 17 residues. V shed 2 bases and J shed 10 bases, with 21 bases lying between them. Study conclusions and caveats: Close to half of all spike-specific TCRs reportedly target regions of the variants that are unmutated.

The chain carries TRBV4-1 and TRBJ2-6; the D gene is possibly TRBD1 (6 bases). Specimen: peripheral blood, collected 28 days after the second AZD1222 dose. This TCR came from an adult who received the AZD1222 COVID-19 vaccine. DNA of the CDR3: TGCGCCAGCAGCCAAATACCGGGACATCTAGAGGGAAACGTCCTGACTTTC. Amino acids: CASSQIPGHLEGNVLTF.